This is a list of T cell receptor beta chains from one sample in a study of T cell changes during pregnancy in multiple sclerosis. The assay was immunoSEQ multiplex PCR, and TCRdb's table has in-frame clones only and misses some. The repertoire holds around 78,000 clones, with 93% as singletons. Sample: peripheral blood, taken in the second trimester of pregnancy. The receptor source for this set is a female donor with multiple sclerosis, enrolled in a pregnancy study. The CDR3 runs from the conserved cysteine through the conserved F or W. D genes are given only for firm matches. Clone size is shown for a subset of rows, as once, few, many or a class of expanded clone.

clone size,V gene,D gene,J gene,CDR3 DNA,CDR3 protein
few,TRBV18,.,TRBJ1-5,TGTGCCAGCTCACGAGAGCAAAATCAGCCCCAGCATTTT,CASSREQNQPQHF
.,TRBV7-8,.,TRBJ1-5,TGTGCCAGCAGCCGCGCCAGGTTATTTAGCAATCAGCCCCAGCATTTT,CASSRARLFSNQPQHF
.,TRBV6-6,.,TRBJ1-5,TGTGCCATTCAGGGAATAGGTCAGCCCCAGCATTTT,CAIQGIGQPQHF
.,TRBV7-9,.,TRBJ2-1,TGTGCCAGCAGAATTGAGGCGTCCAAATACTACAATGAGCAGTTCTTC,CASRIEASKYYNEQFF
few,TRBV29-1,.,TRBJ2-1,TGCAGCGTGTATATCTATGAGCAGTTCTTC,CSVYIYEQFF
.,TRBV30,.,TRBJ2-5,TGTGCCTGGATTGGACACGGCACAGATACCCAGTACTTC,CAWIGHGTDTQYF
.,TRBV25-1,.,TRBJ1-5,TGTGCCAGCAGTCAAATACCGGGACACTATAGCAATCAGCCCCAGCATTTT,CASSQIPGHYSNQPQHF
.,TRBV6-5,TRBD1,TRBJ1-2,TGTGCCAGCAGTTACCATGGAGGGGGCGGCTATGGCTACACCTTC,CASSYHGGGGYGYTF
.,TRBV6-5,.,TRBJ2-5,TGTGCCAGCAGTACGGGGTGGGAGACCCAGTACTTC,CASSTGWETQYF
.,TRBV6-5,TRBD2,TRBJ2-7,TGTGCCAGCAGCGAACTAGCGGGTCATTCCTACGAGCAGTACTTC,CASSELAGHSYEQYF
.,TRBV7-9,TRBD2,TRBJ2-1,TGTGCCAGCAGCTTAGAAATAACGGGGGGTGAAAGTGAGCAGTTCTTC,CASSLEITGGESEQFF
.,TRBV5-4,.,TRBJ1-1,TGTGCCAGCCGACCTGCCGGGACACCGAACACTGAAGCTTTCTTT,CASRPAGTPNTEAFF
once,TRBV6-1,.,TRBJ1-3,TGTGCCAGCAGTTCAGGGAACTCTGGAAACACCATATATTTT,CASSSGNSGNTIYF
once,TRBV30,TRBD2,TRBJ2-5,TGTGCCTGGAGTGACCTAGCGGGAATAGAGACCCAGTACTTC,CAWSDLAGIETQYF
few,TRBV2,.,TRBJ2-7,TGTGCCAGCACCGTGAACACCGCCTACGAGCAGTACTTC,CASTVNTAYEQYF
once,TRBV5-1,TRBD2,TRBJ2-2,TGCGCCAGCAGCCTTAGCGGGGGCCTCACCGGGGAGCTGTTTTTT,CASSLSGGLTGELFF
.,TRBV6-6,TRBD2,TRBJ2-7,TGTGCCACCAGTAGCGGGGGGGGTTACGAGCAGTACTTC,CATSSGGGYEQYF
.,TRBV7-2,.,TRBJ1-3,TGTGCCAGCAGGGGGGGTGGAAACACCATATATTTT,CASRGGGNTIYF
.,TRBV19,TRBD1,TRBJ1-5,TGTGCCAGTAATGGGGTACAGGGGGGGGATCAGCCCCAGCATTTT,CASNGVQGGDQPQHF
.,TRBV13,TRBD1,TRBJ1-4,TGTGCCAGCAGCCTATGGTATGGGACAGGAGATGAAAAACTGTTTTTT,CASSLWYGTGDEKLFF
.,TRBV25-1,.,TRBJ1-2,TGTGCCAGCAGCTGGGACACCACTAACTATGGCTACACCTTC,CASSWDTTNYGYTF
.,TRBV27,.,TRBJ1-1,TGTGCCAGCAGTTTGGCGGGGCTGGGTGAAGCTTTCTTT,CASSLAGLGEAFF
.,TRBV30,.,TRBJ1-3,TGTGCCTGGAGTGCCGCAGGGCTCCCTGGAAACACCATATATTTT,CAWSAAGLPGNTIYF
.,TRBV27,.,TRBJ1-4,TGTGCCAGCAGTTTAGGGGGCCTAACTAATGAAAAACTGTTTTTT,CASSLGGLTNEKLFF
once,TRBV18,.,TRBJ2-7,TGTGCCAGCTCACCTCCGGGGAGCTCCTACGAGCAGTACTTC,CASSPPGSSYEQYF
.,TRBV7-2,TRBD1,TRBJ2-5,TGTGCCAGCAGTTCTCGGACAGGCAAGTTGACCCAGTACTTC,CASSSRTGKLTQYF
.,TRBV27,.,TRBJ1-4,TGTGCCAGCAGTTCCGCGACCAGGATTGCAACTAATGAAAAACTGTTTTTT,CASSSATRIATNEKLFF
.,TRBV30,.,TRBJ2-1,TGTGCCTGGAGTGTAGGAGGGTCCTACGAGTTCTTC,CAWSVGGSYEFF
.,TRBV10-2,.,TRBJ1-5,TGCGCCAGCTCTAATGAGTTCAATCAGCCCCAGCATTTT,CASSNEFNQPQHF
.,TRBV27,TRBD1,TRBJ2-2,TGTGCCACCCATACCGGGACAGGGGCCGGGGAGCTGTTTTTT,CATHTGTGAGELFF
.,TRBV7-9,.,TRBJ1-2,TGTGCCAGCAGCTCAGACAGCTATGGCTACACCTTC,CASSSDSYGYTF
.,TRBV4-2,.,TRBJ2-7,TGTGCCAGCAGCCAAGGGACAAGGGGTACCTACGAGCAGTACTTC,CASSQGTRGTYEQYF
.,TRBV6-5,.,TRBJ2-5,TGTGCCAGCAGTTTCCAGCGGTTCCAAGAGACCCAGTACTTC,CASSFQRFQETQYF
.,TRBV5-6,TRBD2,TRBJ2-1,TGTGCCAGCAGCCCCCCGGGACTAGCGGGGGGGCACTCCTACAATGAGCAGTTCTTC,CASSPPGLAGGHSYNEQFF
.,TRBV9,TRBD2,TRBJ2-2,TGTGCCAGCAGCGGACTAGCGGGGGGGACGAACACCGGGGAGCTGTTTTTT,CASSGLAGGTNTGELFF
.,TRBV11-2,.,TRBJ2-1,TGTGCCAGCAGCTTAGGAGGGCTGGGGCAGTTCTTC,CASSLGGLGQFF
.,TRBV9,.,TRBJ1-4,TGTGCCAGCAGCGCGGAGGGTGCAACTAATGAAAAACTGTTTTTT,CASSAEGATNEKLFF
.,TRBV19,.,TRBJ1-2,TGTGCCAGTAGTTCGGCAGGGTCGCTCGTCTATGGCTACACCTTC,CASSSAGSLVYGYTF
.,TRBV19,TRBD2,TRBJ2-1,TGTGCCAGTAGTTCTCCCCCCGGGACTAGCGGGAGGTATGAGCAGTTCTTC,CASSSPPGTSGRYEQFF
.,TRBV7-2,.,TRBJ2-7,TGTGCCAGCAGCTTAAGCACAGGGAGAGGCGAGCAGTACTTC,CASSLSTGRGEQYF
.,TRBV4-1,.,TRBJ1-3,TGCGCCAGCAGCCAAGTCCCGGGTATGGCTGGAAACACCATATATTTT,CASSQVPGMAGNTIYF
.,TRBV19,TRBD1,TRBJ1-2,TGTGCCAGTAATCAACAGGGGACCCCTAACTATGGCTACACCTTC,CASNQQGTPNYGYTF
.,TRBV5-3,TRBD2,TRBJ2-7,TGTGCCAGAAGCTCGGCCGGGACTAGCTCCTACGAGCAGTACTTC,CARSSAGTSSYEQYF
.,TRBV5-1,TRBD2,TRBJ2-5,TGCGCCAGCAGCTTGGTATTAGCGGGGGAAGAGACCCAGTACTTC,CASSLVLAGEETQYF
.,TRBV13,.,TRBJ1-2,TGTGCCAGCTCGGAAAAACCTCCGGGATATGGCTACACCTTC,CASSEKPPGYGYTF
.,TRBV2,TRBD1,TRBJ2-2,TGTGCCAGCACCGCACAGGGGGCTTGGCCCGGGGAGCTGTTTTTT,CASTAQGAWPGELFF
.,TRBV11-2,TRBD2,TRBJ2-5,TGTGCCAGCAGGGATCGGGTGGGACTAGCGGGTACGGCGGAGACCCAGTACTTC,CASRDRVGLAGTAETQYF
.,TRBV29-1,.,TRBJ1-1,TGCAGCGTTGACGAGGGGAACACTGAAGCTTTCTTT,CSVDEGNTEAFF
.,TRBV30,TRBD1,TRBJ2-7,TGTGCCTGGAGAGAGGGACAGGAAAATTCCTACGAGCAGTACTTC,CAWREGQENSYEQYF
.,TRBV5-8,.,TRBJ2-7,TGTGCCAGCAGCTTGAGGACGGACTTCTACGAGCAGTACTTC,CASSLRTDFYEQYF
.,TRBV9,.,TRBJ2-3,TGTGCCAGCAGCCAAGAGAGGGGGGGCCGACCCGGGGGGACGCAGTATTTT,CASSQERGGRPGGTQYF
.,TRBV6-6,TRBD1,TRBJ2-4,TGTGCCAGCAGTAGACTGACAGGGGAAAACATTCAGTACTTC,CASSRLTGENIQYF